What follows are 14 T cell receptor delta chains derived from one specimen sequenced in a study of gamma-delta T cells after stem cell transplantation. TCRdb re-called the RT-PCR reads via CATT. The sample yields about 2,600 delta-chain clones, more than 20% seen once. The specimen sequenced was gamma-delta T cells. The receptors were sampled from a human donor. It is not recorded whose cells these are; they may come from a transplant donor.

This clone was observed a single time. Sequence at one end of the junction differs from germline and may be a read error. The chain combines TRDV2 with TRDJ1; TRDD3 agrees at 7 bases. The V gene's germline CDR1 is GEAIGNYY and CDR2 EKD. The CDR3 contains 19 residues. In DNA form, the CDR3 reads TGTGCCTGTGACACCGTACGGGGGACACGGGGGATTGGGGCCGATAACCTCATCTTT. It is translated as CACDTVRGTRGIGADNLIF.

Of note for this clone: For this DNA, TCRdb reports the protein of a much larger clone, which diverges at residue 11, most likely from a read error; the protein presented here is translated directly from the DNA. V and J are TRDV2 and TRDJ1; D is perhaps TRDD3 (5 bases). Germline V gives CDR1 GEAIGNYY, CDR2 EKD. The CDR3 spans 15 residues. CDR3 DNA: TGTGCCTGTGACGCCGTACTGGCGAAAACCGAAAAACTCATCTTT. It yields the protein CACDAVLAKTEKLIF.

Of note for this clone: This sequence is one base from a far larger clone and is likely a read error. V is TRDV2 and J is TRDJ1, with TRDD3 matching over 12 bases. Germline assignment: CDR1 GEAIGNYY and CDR2 EKD. Trimming took 4 bases from V and 1 from J; bases not matched to a gene: 9. This CDR3 region has 17 residues. The CDR3 protein is CACDQLGDTDSTDKLIF. CDR3 DNA: TGTGCCTGTGATCAACTGGGGGATACAGACTCCACCGATAAACTCATCTTT.

This clone was observed a handful of times. This is likely an artifact of a read error, given a far larger clone one base away. The same CDR3 can be traced to other DNA sequences in this sample. The rearrangement links TRDV2 to TRDJ2; 10 bases match TRDD3. CDR1 and CDR2 (germline): GEAIGNYY, EKD. V was pared by 4 bases and J by 3 bases, with 13 bases of the junction left unmatched. CDR3 size: 18 residues. Here the CDR3 reads CACDTVSNLGDMTAQLFF. DNA of the CDR3: TGTGCCTGTGATACCGTAAGTAACCTGGGGGATATGACAGCACAACTCTTCTTT.

Note on this clone: A read error is possible here, since a much larger clone lies one base away. This sequence joins TRDV2 and TRDJ3, with D tentatively TRDD3 (5 bases). This CDR3 is 21 amino acids long. Germline CDR1 reads GEAIGNYY; CDR2 reads EKD. Trimming left V 1 base short and J 0 bases short, with 21 bases between. The CDR3 region has the DNA TGTGCCTGTGACACGGTTAACCCTTTGGGGAAAAGCTCCTGGGACACCCGACAGATGTTTTTC. Translation: CACDTVNPLGKSSWDTRQMFF.

Sample share makes this clone medium-sized. Other DNA sequences in this sample translate to the same CDR3. The chain employs TRDV2 and TRDJ1; 12 bases are a match to TRDD3. V shed 0 bases and J 0 bases; nucleotides not matched to a gene: 19. In germline, CDR1 is GEAIGNYY, CDR2 EKD. The CDR3 consists of 22 residues. Written as DNA, the CDR3 is TGTGCCTGTGACACCGTATTTGCACTGGGGGATACAACACGAAAGTACACCGATAAACTCATCTTT. Its translation: CACDTVFALGDTTRKYTDKLIF.

This clone was seen a handful of times. A much larger clone differs from this one at a single base, so this may be a read error. The chain joins TRDV2 to TRDJ1; 9 bases line up with TRDD3. Germline V gene sequence: CDR1 GEAIGNYY, CDR2 EKD. V was pared by 3 bases and J by 0 bases, with 10 bases of the junction left unmatched. CDR3 size: 17 residues. CDR3 in amino acids: CACDSALGENYTDKLIF. In DNA form, the CDR3 reads TGTGCCTGTGACTCAGCACTGGGGGAGAATTACACCGATAAACTCATCTTT.

A note on this clone: A much bigger clone sits one base away, suggesting this may be a read error. V usage is TRDV2 and J usage is TRDJ3, with TRDD3 identical over 9 bases. The CDR3 length is 21 residues. Germline V gene sequence: CDR1 GEAIGNYY, CDR2 EKD. V dropped 0 bases and J dropped 2; count of bases not matched to a gene: 13. CDR3 DNA sequence: TGTGCCTGTGACACCGTGTACTGGGGGAACCCCCCAACCTGGGACACCCGACAGATGTTTTTC. It translates to CACDTVYWGNPPTWDTRQMFF.

By share of the sample, this clone is medium-sized. The gene calls are TRDV2 and TRDJ1; 7 nucleotides line up with TRDD3. After removal of 3 bases from V and 0 bases from J, the junction contained 6 bases not matched to a gene. There are 15 residues in the CDR3. From germline, CDR1 is GEAIGNYY and CDR2 EKD. The CDR3, as DNA: TGTGCCTGTGACCCACTTACTGGGGACACCGATAAACTCATCTTT. This gives the protein CACDPLTGDTDKLIF.

By sample fraction, this clone is medium-sized. The chain recombines TRDV2 with TRDJ1, with 11 bases lining up with TRDD3. Unmatched junction bases numbered 14, after V lost 0 bases and J lost 0 bases. The CDR3 has 20 residues. Germline CDR1 reads GEAIGNYY; CDR2 reads EKD. CDR3 sequence: CACDTVRSGGYGGHTDKLIF. CDR3 in DNA: TGTGCCTGTGACACCGTTCGGAGTGGGGGATACGGGGGACACACCGATAAACTCATCTTT.

This clone is deemed medium-sized. The rearrangement uses TRDV2 and TRDJ1; D might be TRDD3 (6 bases). The V gene lost 1 base and the J gene lost 1 base, with 15 bases spanning the gap. Germline loops: CDR1 GEAIGNYY, CDR2 EKD. CDR3 size: 16 residues. CDR3 sequence reads: CACDTITGLRTDKLIF. CDR3 DNA: TGTGCCTGTGACACGATTACTGGGCTTCGCACCGATAAACTCATCTTT.

In its sample, this clone is medium-sized. The genes are TRDV2 and TRDJ3, with TRDD3 as a possible D gene (5 bases). Looked up from germline, CDR1 is GEAIGNYY and CDR2 is EKD. CDR3 length: 20 residues. Trimming shortened V by 1 base and J by 0 bases, and 18 bases separated the two germline ends. The CDR3 loop reads CACDTPGGSPSSWDTRQMFF. CDR3 coding DNA: TGTGCCTGTGACACTCCCGGGGGCTCCCCCAGCTCCTGGGACACCCGACAGATGTTTTTC.

This clone has a handful of counts. This may be a read error: a much more frequent sequence differs by one nucleotide. This sample includes further DNA sequences coding for the same CDR3. The rearrangement joins TRDV2 to TRDJ1, with TRDD3 matching over 10 bases. Germline trimming cut 1 base from V and 12 bases from J; bases unmatched to any gene: 13. Germline CDR1 GEAIGNYY, CDR2 EKD. The CDR3 has 15 amino acids. The CDR3 DNA reads TGTGCCTGTGACACGGTGGGGGATACCACACCGGGAATCATCTTT. As protein: CACDTVGDTTPGIIF.

On this clone: A single base separates this from a much larger clone, so it may be a read error. The genes are TRDV2 and TRDJ1, with 13 bases fitting TRDD3. Germline lookup yields CDR1 GEAIGNYY and CDR2 EKD. The CDR3 extends over 21 amino acids. The CDR3 is CAWDTLATDWGIRFNTDKLIF. For the CDR3, the DNA is TGTGCCTGGGACACCCTGGCCACCGACTGGGGGATACGCTTTAACACCGATAAACTCATCTTT.